The rows below give T cell receptor beta chains drawn from one sample of a study of T cells in Graves' hyperthyroidism and ophthalmopathy. Each CDR3 protein gets one entry after TCRdb re-called the multiplex PCR reads with MiXCR. This table holds 490,000 or so distinct CDR3 sequences, 35% to 50% found once. What was sequenced was peripheral blood or thyroid tissue (not recorded which). These receptors were obtained from an adult woman with Graves' disease, either hyperthyroidism or ophthalmopathy (not recorded which). The CDR3 runs from the conserved cysteine through the conserved F or W. The D gene is left open where the match is weak. The size entry is marked missing in some rows and otherwise reads once, few, many or a size class.

size	V	J	D	DNA	CDR3
.	TRBV10-2	TRBJ2-2	.	TGCGCCAGCAGTGTTGAAGAAGGATTGAACACCGGGGAGCTGTTTTTT	CASSVEEGLNTGELFF
.	TRBV28	TRBJ1-1	TRBD1	TGTGCCAGCCCCTCCAACCCAGGGGGGGGTAACACTGAAGCTTTCTTT	CASPSNPGGGNTEAFF
.	TRBV2	TRBJ2-7	TRBD1	TGTGCCAGCAGTACAGGGGTCTACGAGCAGTACTTC	CASSTGVYEQYF
.	TRBV7-9	TRBJ2-7	TRBD1	TGTGCCAGCAGCATGGGGACAGGGGGCGAGCAGTACTTC	CASSMGTGGEQYF
many	TRBV20-1	TRBJ1-5	.	TGCAGTGCTAGAGAGCCGGGAAATGGGCCCCAGCATTTT	CSAREPGNGPQHF
many	TRBV7-9	TRBJ1-6	.	TGTGCCAGCAGCCGGGGACCGGTGAGCTCCTATAATTCACCCCTCCACTTT	CASSRGPVSSYNSPLHF
.	TRBV5-1	TRBJ2-7	.	TGCGCCAACAGCCCCCATCGGGGAGCGGAAAGGGGGCAGTACTTC	CANSPHRGAERGQYF
few	TRBV10-2	TRBJ2-2	TRBD1	TGCGCCAGCGCGGGACAGGGCACCGGGGAGCTGTTTTTT	CASAGQGTGELFF
many	TRBV6-1	TRBJ1-2	.	TGTGCCAGCTTATTGACTGCGGACTATGGCTACACCTTC	CASLLTADYGYTF
.	TRBV20-1	TRBJ2-5	.	TGCAGTGGGATGCGGCAGGGAGGAGAGACCCAGTACTTC	CSGMRQGGETQYF